One sample yielded the 12 T cell receptor beta chains listed below, sequenced in a study of Ad26.COV2.S vaccination and SARS-CoV-2 variants. Sequenced by immunoSEQ multiplex PCR; TCRdb stores in-frame clones only, minus some. The sample lists roughly 380,000 clones, over 75% occurring once. As for treatment: around 19 received Ad26.COV2.S at low or high dose, single or two shots; about 5 received placebo; per-sample allocation not given. Samples came from day 63 after the first vaccine or placebo injection. Sequences were derived from peripheral blood, sampled in a trial of Ad26.COV2.S vaccine versus placebo. The receptors shown here come from a person between 18 and 65 years old who received the Ad26.COV2.S COVID-19 vaccine or a placebo.

The gene calls are TRBV19 and TRBJ1-1, with 8 bases matching TRBD1. The V segment lost 0 bases and the J segment 4 bases; nucleotides outside the gene matches: 4. CDR1 and CDR2 from the germline V gene are LNHDA and SQIVND (reference sequence). The CDR3 is 15 residues long. CDR3 in amino acids: CASSIDPDRGTEAFF. The CDR3 DNA sequence: TGTGCCAGTAGTATAGACCCAGACAGGGGCACTGAAGCTTTCTTT.

The rearrangement links TRBV5-1 to TRBJ2-2, with D perhaps matching TRBD1 or TRBD2 (5 bases each). The CDR3 contains 15 residues. In germline, CDR1 is SGHRS, CDR2 YFSETQ. V was pared by 4 bases and J by 5 bases, with 15 bases between. This CDR3 reads CASSPGAGRTGELFF. The DNA of the CDR3 is TGCGCCAGCAGCCCCGGGGCAGGGCGAACCGGGGAGCTGTTTTTT.

This clone is a singleton in its sample. The rearrangement uses TRBV2 and TRBJ1-6; a possible D gene is TRBD1 (6 bases). V was cut by 6 bases and J by 0 bases, with 12 bases left in between. Per germline, CDR1 SNHLY and CDR2 FYNNEI. The CDR3 has 16 residues. DNA of the CDR3: TGTGCCAGCAGGGAGACAGGCAGCTCCTATAATTCACCCCTCCACTTT. It translates to CASRETGSSYNSPLHF.

This rearrangement joins TRBV30 to TRBJ2-7; D call uncertain. CDR1 is GTSNPN and CDR2 is SVGIG in the germline V gene (reference sequence). The V gene lost 4 bases and the J gene lost 2 bases, with 18 bases spanning the gap. The CDR3 extends over 15 amino acids. CDR3 amino acids: CAWTTGPSRTYEQYF. DNA for the CDR3: TGTGCCTGGACCACCGGCCCGTCAAGGACCTACGAGCAGTACTTC.

This chain joins TRBV2 and TRBJ1-2; perhaps TRBD1 as D (5 bases). The CDR3 is 11 amino acids. V lost 10 bases and J lost 4, with 10 bases in between. Germline V lookup: CDR1 SNHLY, CDR2 FYNNEI. CDR3 coding DNA: TGTGCCATCGGAGACAGCTATGGCTACACCTTC. Its translation is CAIGDSYGYTF. Full variable domain (outside the CDR3, taken from reference TRBV2 and TRBJ1-2): EPEVTQTPSHQVTQMGQEVILRCVPISNHLYFYWYRQILGQKVEFLVSFYNNEISEKSEIFDDQFSVERPDGSNFTLKIRSTKLEDSAMYFCAIGDSYGYTFGSGTRLTVV.

This clone showed up just once. The CDR3 nucleotides are TGTGCCAGCAGCCGGGGACTTCTCAATGAGCAGTTCTTC. Translating gives CASSRGLLNEQFF. This sequence joins TRBV7-3 and TRBJ2-1, with a possible D match to TRBD2 (6 bases). Between the trimmed V and J ends, which lost 5 bases and 6 bases, there was a span of 11 bases. There are 13 residues in the CDR3. Germline-derived CDR1 and CDR2 are SGHTA and FQGTGA.

The rearrangement uses TRBV6-2 or TRBV6-3 and TRBJ1-5, with no clear D. Germline V lookup: CDR1 MNHEY, CDR2 SVGEGT. Between the trimmed V and J ends, which lost 2 bases and 7 bases, there was a span of 12 bases. This CDR3 has 14 residues. CDR3 in amino acids: CASSYGGIGQPQHF. CDR3 coding DNA: TGTGCCAGCAGTTACGGAGGGATAGGCCAGCCCCAGCATTTT.

This clone came up many times. This rearrangement joins TRBV7-2 to TRBJ2-1; tentative D call: TRBD2 (6 bases). This CDR3 contains 14 residues. CDR1 is SGHTA, CDR2 FQGNSA, per germline. The V and J ends lost 1 base and 6 bases respectively, with 10 bases between them. CDR3 region: CASSLDGGVNEQFF. The CDR3 nucleotides are TGTGCCAGCAGCTTAGACGGGGGAGTCAATGAGCAGTTCTTC.

This rearrangement joins TRBV5-5 to TRBJ1-1, with a weak D call TRBD1 (6 bases). The CDR3 is 14 amino acids. Per germline, CDR1 SGHKS and CDR2 YYEKEE (reference sequence). Trimming took off 4 bases at V and 1 base at J, with 11 bases between the two ends. CDR3 residues: CASSRGHPNTEAFF. In DNA form, the CDR3 reads TGTGCCAGCAGCAGGGGACATCCGAACACTGAAGCTTTCTTT.

The CDR3 DNA follows: TGCGCCAGCAGCTTGCGCACGGAGGGGCCCACTGAAGCTTTCTTT. This encodes CASSLRTEGPTEAFF. The chain links TRBV5-1 to TRBJ1-1; possibly TRBD1 for D (5 bases). Germline CDR1 reads SGHRS; CDR2 reads YFSETQ. V lost 1 base and J lost 4, with 14 bases in between. The CDR3 consists of 15 residues.

This sequence joins TRBV6-5 and TRBJ1-2; D call uncertain. Trimming pared 0 bases from V and 8 bases from J, leaving 10 bases between. Germline CDR1 reads MNHEY; CDR2 reads SVGAGI. There are 13 residues in the CDR3. The CDR3 DNA follows: TGTGCCAGCAGTTACTCGGTAGTATCCGGCTACACCTTC. This encodes CASSYSVVSGYTF.

V is TRBV5-1 and J is TRBJ1-4, with 7 bases identical to TRBD1. J lost 4 bases, V lost 4 bases, and 4 bases had no gene match. The CDR3 runs 14 residues. From germline, CDR1 is SGHRS and CDR2 YFSETQ. Here the CDR3 DNA reads TGCGCCAGCAGCCCCGGGACAGTTAATGAAAAACTGTTTTTT. It encodes CASSPGTVNEKLFF.